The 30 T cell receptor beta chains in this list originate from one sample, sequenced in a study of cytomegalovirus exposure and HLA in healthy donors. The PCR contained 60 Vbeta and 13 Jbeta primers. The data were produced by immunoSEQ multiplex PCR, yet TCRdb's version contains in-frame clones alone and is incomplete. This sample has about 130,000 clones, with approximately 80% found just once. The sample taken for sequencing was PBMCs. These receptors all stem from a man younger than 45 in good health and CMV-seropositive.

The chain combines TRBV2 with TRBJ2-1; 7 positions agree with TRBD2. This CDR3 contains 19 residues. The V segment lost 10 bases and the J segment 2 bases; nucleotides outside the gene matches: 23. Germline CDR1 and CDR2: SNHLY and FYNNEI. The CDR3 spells CATANVGVNGRPTYNEQFF. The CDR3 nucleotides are TGTGCCACCGCAAACGTGGGGGTTAACGGGAGGCCCACCTACAATGAGCAGTTCTTC.

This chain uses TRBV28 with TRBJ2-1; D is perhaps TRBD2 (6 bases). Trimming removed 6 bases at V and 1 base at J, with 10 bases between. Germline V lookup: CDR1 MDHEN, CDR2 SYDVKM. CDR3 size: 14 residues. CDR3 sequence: CASSLLASYNEQFF. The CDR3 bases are TGTGCCAGCAGCCTCCTAGCGTCCTACAATGAGCAGTTCTTC.

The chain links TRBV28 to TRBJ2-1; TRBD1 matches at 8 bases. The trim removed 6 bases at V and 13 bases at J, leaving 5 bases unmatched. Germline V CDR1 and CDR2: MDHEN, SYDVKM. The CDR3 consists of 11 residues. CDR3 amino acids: CASSLGQGQFF. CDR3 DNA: TGTGCCAGCAGCCTCGGACAGGGACAGTTCTTC.

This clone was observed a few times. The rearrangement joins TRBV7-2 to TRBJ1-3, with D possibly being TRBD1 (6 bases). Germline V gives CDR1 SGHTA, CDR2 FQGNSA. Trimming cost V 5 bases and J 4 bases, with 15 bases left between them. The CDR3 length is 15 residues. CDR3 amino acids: CASSLTGDLGNTIYF. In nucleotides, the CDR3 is TGTGCCAGCAGCCTGACAGGAGACCTAGGAAACACCATATATTTT.

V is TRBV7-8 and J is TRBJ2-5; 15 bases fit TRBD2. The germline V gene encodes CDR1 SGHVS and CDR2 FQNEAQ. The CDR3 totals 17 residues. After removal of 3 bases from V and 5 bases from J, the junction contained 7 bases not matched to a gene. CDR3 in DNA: TGTGCCAGCAGCTTTTGGACTAGCGGGAGGGCCCGGGAGACCCAGTACTTC. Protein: CASSFWTSGRARETQYF.

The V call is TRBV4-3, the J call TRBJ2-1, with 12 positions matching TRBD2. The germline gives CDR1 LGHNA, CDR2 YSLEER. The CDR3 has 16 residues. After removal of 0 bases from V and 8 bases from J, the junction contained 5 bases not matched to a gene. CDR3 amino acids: CASSQDRTSGIYEQFF. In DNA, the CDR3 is TGCGCCAGCAGCCAAGATCGGACTAGCGGGATCTATGAGCAGTTCTTC.

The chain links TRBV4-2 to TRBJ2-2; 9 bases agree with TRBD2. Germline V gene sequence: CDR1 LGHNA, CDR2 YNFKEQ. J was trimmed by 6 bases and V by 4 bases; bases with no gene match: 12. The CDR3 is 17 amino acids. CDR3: CASSPTTRLAGPGELFF. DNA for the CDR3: TGTGCCAGCAGCCCCACTACCCGGCTAGCGGGACCCGGGGAGCTGTTTTTT.

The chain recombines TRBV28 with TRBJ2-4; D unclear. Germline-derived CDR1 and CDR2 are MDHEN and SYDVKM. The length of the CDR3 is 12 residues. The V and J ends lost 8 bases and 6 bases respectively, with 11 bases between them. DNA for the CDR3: TGTGCCAGCCAAACTACACTAAACATTCAGTACTTC. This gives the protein CASQTTLNIQYF.

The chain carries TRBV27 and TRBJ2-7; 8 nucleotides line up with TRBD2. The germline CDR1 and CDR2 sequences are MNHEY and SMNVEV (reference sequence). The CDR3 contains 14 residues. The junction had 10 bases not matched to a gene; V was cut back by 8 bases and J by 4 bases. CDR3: CASAAGTSEYEQYF. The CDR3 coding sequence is TGTGCCAGCGCGGCCGGGACTAGTGAGTACGAGCAGTACTTC.

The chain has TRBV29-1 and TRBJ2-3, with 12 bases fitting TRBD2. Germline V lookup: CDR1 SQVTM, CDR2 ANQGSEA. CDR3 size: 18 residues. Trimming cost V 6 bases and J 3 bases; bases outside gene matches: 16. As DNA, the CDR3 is TGCAGCGTCAGGGGGGCTAGCGGGAGGGCTCCTACGACAGATACGCAGTATTTT. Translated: CSVRGASGRAPTTDTQYF.

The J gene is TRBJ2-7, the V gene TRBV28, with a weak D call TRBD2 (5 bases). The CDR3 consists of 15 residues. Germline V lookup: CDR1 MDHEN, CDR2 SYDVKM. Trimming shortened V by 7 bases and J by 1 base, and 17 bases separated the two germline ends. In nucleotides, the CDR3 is TGTGCCAGCAAGGACTTCTCCCGGGCGTCCTACGAGCAGTACTTC. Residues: CASKDFSRASYEQYF. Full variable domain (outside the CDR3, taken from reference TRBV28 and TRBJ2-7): DVKVTQSSRYLVKRTGEKVFLECVQDMDHENMFWYRQDPGLGLRLIYFSYDVKMKEKGDIPEGYSVSREKKERFSLILESASTNQTSMYLCASKDFSRASYEQYFGPGTRLTVT.

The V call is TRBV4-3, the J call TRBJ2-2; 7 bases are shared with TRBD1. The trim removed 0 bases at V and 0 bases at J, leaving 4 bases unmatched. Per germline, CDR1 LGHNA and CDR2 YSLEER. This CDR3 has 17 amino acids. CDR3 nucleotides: TGCGCCAGCAGCCAAGATGGACAGGTAGCGAACACCGGGGAGCTGTTTTTT. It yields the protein CASSQDGQVANTGELFF.

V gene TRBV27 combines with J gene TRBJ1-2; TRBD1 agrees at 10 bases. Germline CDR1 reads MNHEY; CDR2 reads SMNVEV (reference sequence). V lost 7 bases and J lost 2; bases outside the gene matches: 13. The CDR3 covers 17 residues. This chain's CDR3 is CASKPLGQGGKNYGYTF. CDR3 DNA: TGTGCCAGCAAACCACTCGGACAGGGGGGGAAAAACTATGGCTACACCTTC.

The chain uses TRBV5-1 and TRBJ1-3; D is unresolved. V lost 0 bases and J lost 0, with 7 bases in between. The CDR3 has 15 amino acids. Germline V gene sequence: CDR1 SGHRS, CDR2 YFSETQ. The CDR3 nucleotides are TGCGCCAGCAGCTTGGCCGGGTACTCTGGAAACACCATATATTTT. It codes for CASSLAGYSGNTIYF.

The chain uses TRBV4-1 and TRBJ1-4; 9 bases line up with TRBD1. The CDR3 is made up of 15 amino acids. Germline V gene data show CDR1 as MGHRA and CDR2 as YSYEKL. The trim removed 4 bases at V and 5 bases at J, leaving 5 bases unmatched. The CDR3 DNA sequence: TGCGCCAGCAGCCCTGCCGGGACAGGGAATGAAAAACTGTTTTTT. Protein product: CASSPAGTGNEKLFF.

The CDR3 loop reads CASSQAPGRANYGYTF. CDR3 nucleotide sequence: TGTGCCAGCAGCCAAGCCCCCGGCAGGGCTAACTATGGCTACACCTTC. The V gene is TRBV4-2, the J gene TRBJ1-2, with a weak D call TRBD1 (5 bases). The CDR3 is made up of 16 amino acids. The germline V gene has CDR1 LGHNA and CDR2 YNFKEQ. With 1 base removed from V and 0 bases from J, the gap between germline ends came to 12 bases.

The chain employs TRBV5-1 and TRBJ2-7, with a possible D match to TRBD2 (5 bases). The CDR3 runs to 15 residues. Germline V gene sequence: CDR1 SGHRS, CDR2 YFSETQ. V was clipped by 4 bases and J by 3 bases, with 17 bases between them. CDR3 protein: CASSPKPGTDYEQYF. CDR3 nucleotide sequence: TGCGCCAGCAGCCCCAAACCGGGAACTGACTACGAGCAGTACTTC.

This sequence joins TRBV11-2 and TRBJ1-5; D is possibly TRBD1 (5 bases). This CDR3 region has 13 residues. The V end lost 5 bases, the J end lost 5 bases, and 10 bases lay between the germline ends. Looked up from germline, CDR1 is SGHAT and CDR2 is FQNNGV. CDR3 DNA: TGTGCCAGCAGCAATACAGGATATCAGCCCCAGCATTTT. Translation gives CASSNTGYQPQHF. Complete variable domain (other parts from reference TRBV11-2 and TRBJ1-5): EAGVAQSPRYKIIEKRQSVAFWCNPISGHATLYWYQQILGQGPKLLIQFQNNGVVDDSQLPKDRFSAERLKGVDSTLKIQPAKLEDSAVYLCASSNTGYQPQHFGDGTRLSIL.

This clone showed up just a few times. The CDR3 reads CASSMTFAYEQYF. The CDR3 DNA reads TGTGCCAGTAGTATGACTTTTGCCTACGAGCAGTACTTC. The chain uses TRBV19 and TRBJ2-7; D unclear. The CDR3 runs to 13 residues. Germline V gene sequence: CDR1 LNHDA, CDR2 SQIVND (reference sequence). Trimming cost V 3 bases and J 2 bases, with 8 bases left between them. Complete variable domain (other parts from reference TRBV19 and TRBJ2-7): DGGITQSPKYLFRKEGQNVTLSCEQNLNHDAMYWYRQDPGQGLRLIYYSQIVNDFQKGDIAEGYSVSREKKESFPLTVTSAQKNPTAFYLCASSMTFAYEQYFGPGTRLTVT.

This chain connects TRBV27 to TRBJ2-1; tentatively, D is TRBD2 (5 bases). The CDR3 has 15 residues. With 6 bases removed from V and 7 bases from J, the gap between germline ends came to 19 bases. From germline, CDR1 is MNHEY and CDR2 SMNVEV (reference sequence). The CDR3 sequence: CASSRSVGDGNEQFF. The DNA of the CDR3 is TGTGCCAGCAGCCGTAGCGTCGGAGATGGTAATGAGCAGTTCTTC.

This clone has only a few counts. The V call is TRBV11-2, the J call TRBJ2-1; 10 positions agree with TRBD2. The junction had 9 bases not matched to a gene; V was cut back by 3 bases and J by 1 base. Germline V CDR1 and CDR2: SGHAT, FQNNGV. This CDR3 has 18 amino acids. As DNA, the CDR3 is TGTGCCAGCAGCTTTACTCTAGCGGGAGAGGGGTCCTACAATGAGCAGTTCTTC. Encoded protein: CASSFTLAGEGSYNEQFF.

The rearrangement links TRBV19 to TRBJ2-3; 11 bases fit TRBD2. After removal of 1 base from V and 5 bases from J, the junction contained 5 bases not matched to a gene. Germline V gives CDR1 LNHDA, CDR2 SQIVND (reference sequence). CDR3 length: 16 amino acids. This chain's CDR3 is CASSIGWLAGGDTQYF. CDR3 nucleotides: TGTGCCAGTAGTATAGGGTGGCTAGCGGGAGGAGATACGCAGTATTTT. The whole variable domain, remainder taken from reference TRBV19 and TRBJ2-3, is DGGITQSPKYLFRKEGQNVTLSCEQNLNHDAMYWYRQDPGQGLRLIYYSQIVNDFQKGDIAEGYSVSREKKESFPLTVTSAQKNPTAFYLCASSIGWLAGGDTQYFGPGTRLTVL.

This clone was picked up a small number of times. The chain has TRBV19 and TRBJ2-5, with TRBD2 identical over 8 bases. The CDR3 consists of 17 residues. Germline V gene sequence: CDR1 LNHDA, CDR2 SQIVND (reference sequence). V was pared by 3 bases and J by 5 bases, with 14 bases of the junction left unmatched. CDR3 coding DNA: TGTGCCAGTAGTATCCGGATCTTAGCGGGATCGGCGGAGACCCAGTACTTC. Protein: CASSIRILAGSAETQYF.

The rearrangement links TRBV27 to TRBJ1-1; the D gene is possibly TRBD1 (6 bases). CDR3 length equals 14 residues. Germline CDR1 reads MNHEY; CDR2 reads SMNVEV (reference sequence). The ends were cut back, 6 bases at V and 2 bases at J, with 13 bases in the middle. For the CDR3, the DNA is TGTGCCAGCAGGATACAGGGTTACAACACTGAAGCTTTCTTT. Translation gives CASRIQGYNTEAFF.

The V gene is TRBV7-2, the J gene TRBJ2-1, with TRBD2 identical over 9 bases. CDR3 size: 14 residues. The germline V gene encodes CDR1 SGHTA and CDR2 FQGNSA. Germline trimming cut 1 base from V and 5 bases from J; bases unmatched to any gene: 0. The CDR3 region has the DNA TGTGCCAGCAGCTTAGGGACTAGCGACAATGAGCAGTTCTTC. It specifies CASSLGTSDNEQFF.

CDR3 coding DNA: TGTGCCAGCGGCGGCCCAATTAGCACAGATACGCAGTATTTT. Translating gives CASGGPISTDTQYF. This sequence joins TRBV28 and TRBJ2-3; D remains unclear. The CDR3 sequence is 14 residues long. Trimming pared 8 bases from V and 0 bases from J, leaving 12 bases between. Germline values: CDR1 MDHEN, CDR2 SYDVKM.

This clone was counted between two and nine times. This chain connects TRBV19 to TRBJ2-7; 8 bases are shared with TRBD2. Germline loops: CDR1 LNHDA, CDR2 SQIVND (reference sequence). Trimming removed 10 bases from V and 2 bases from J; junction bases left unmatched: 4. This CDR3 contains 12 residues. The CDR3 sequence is CATSTSAYEQYF. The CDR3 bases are TGTGCCACTTCGACTAGCGCCTACGAGCAGTACTTC.

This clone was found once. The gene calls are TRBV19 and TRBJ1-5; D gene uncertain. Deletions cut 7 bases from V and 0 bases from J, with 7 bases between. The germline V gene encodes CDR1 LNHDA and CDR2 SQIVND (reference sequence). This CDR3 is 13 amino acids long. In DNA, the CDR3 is TGTGCCAGTACTATTAATAGCAATCAGCCCCAGCATTTT. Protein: CASTINSNQPQHF.

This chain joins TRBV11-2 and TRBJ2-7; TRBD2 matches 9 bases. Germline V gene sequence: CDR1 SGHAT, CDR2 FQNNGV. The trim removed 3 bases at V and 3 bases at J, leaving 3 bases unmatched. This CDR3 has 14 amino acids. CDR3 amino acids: CASSFGGRGYEQYF. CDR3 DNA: TGTGCCAGCAGCTTCGGCGGGAGGGGCTACGAGCAGTACTTC.

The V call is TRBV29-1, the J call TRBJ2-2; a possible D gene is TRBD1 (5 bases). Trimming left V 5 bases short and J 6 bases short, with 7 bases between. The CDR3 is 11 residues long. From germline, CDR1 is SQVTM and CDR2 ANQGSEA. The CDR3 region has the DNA TGCAGCGTTTCAGGGTCCGGGGAGCTGTTTTTT. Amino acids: CSVSGSGELFF.